The T cell receptor beta chain under discussion was sequenced for a study of vaccination and CD4 T cells after COVID-19. Study-level information: Nasal swab PCR showed SARS-CoV-2 in convalescent patients, some ten with mild and one with severe disease.

The germline V and J ends were trimmed by 3 bases and 1 base, with 7 bases remaining between them. Germline values: CDR1 SNHLY, CDR2 FYNNEI. The CDR3 extends over 14 amino acids. Comment on this clonotype: Its antigen is currently unknown.

With the Oncomine TCR Beta short-read assay, DNA from cultured CD4+ T cells was sequenced. TCRdb reprocessed the PCR reads via MiXCR and lists one record per CDR3 protein. The data contain more than 9,500 distinct CDR3 sequences, roughly 65% of them singletons. The treatment is: roughly ten-day PBMC culture with coronavirus spike peptide pools or control peptides (ViraFEST assay). This chain uses TRBV2 with TRBJ1-5, with D possibly being TRBD1 (6 bases). This receptor was identified in a human donor who had recovered from COVID-19. Sequencing was carried out using CD4+ T cells from blood, cultured in vitro. CDR3 sequence: CASSDTGSNQPQHF. The CDR3 DNA follows: TGTGCCAGCAGTGATACAGGGAGCAATCAGCCCCAGCATTTT.